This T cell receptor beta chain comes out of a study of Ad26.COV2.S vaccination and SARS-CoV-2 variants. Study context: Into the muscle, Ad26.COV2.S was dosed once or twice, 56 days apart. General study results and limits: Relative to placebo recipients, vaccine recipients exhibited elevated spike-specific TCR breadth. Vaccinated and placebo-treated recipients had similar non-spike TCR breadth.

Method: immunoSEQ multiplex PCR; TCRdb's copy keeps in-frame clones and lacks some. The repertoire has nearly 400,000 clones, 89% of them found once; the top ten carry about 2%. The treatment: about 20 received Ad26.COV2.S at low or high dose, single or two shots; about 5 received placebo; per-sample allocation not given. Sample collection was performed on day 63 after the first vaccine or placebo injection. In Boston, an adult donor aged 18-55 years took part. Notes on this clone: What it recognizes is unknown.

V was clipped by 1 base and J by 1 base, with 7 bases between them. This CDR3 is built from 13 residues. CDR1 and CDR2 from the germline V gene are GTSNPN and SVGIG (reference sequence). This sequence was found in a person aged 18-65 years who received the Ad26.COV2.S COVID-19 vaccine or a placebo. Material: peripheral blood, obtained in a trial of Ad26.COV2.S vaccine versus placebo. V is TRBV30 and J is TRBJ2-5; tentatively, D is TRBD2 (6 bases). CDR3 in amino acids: CAWSGGLQETQYF. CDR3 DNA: TGTGCCTGGAGTGGGGGACTCCAAGAGACCCAGTACTTC.